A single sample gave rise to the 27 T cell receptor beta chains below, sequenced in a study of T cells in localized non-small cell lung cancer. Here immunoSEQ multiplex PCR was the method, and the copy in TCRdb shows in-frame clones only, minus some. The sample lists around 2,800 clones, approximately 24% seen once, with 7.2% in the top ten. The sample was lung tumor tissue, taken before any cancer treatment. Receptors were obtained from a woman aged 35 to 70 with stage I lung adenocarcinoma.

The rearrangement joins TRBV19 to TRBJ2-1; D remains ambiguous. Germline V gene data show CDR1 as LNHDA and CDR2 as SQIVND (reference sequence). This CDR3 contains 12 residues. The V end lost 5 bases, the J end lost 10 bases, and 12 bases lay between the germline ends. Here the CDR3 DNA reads TGTGCCAGTAGTCAAGGCCCGTCGGAGCAGTTCTTC. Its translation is CASSQGPSEQFF.

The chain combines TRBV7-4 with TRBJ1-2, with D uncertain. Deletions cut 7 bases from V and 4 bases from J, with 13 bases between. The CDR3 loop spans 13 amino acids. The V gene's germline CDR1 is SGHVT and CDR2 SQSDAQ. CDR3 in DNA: TGTGCCAGCACATCTCCTCTTTTCTATGGCTACACCTTC. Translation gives CASTSPLFYGYTF.

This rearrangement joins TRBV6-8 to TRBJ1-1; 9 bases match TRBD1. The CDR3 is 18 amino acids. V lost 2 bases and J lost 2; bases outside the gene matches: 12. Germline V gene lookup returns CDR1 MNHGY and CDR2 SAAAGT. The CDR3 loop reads CASSYPPSTGGGNTEAFF. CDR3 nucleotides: TGTGCCAGCAGTTACCCCCCTTCTACAGGGGGCGGAAACACTGAAGCTTTCTTT.

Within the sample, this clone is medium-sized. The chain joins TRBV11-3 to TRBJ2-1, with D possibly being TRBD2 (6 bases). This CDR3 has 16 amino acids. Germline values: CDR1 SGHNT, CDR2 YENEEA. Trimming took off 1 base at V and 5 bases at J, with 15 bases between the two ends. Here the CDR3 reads CASSLVVGGGDNEQFF. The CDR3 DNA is TGTGCCAGCAGCTTAGTGGTAGGAGGAGGGGACAATGAGCAGTTCTTC.

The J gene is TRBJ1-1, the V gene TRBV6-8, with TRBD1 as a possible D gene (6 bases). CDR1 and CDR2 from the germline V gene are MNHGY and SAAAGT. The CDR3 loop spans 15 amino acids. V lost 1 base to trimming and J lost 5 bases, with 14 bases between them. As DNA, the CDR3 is TGTGCCAGCAGTTACTGGTACAGGGCGGGGACTGAAGCTTTCTTT. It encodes CASSYWYRAGTEAFF.

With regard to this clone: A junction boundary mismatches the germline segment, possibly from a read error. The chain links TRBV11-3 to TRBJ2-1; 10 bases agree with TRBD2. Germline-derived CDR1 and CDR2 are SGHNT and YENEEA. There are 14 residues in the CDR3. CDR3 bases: TGTGCTAGCAGCTCCGGGACTAGCGTGAATGAGCAGTTCTTC. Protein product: CASSSGTSVNEQFF.

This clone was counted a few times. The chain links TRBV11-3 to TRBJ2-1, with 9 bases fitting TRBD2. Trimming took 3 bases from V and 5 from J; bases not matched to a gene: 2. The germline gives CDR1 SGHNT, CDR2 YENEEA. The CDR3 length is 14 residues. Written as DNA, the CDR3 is TGTGCCAGCAGCTTGAGCGGGGGGAACAATGAGCAGTTCTTC. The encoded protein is CASSLSGGNNEQFF.

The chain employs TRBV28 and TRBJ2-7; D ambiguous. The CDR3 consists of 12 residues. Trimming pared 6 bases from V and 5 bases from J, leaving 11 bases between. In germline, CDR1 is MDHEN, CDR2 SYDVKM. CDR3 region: CASRPDTHEQYF. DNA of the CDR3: TGTGCCAGCAGACCTGACACCCACGAGCAGTACTTC. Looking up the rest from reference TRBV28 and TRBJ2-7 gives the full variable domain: DVKVTQSSRYLVKRTGEKVFLECVQDMDHENMFWYRQDPGLGLRLIYFSYDVKMKEKGDIPEGYSVSREKKERFSLILESASTNQTSMYLCASRPDTHEQYFGPGTRLTVT.

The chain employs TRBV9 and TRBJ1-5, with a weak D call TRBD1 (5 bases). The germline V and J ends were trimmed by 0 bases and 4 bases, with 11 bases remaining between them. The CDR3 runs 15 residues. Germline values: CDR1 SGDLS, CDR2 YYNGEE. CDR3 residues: CASSVGWRGNQPQHF. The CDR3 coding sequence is TGTGCCAGCAGCGTAGGGTGGAGGGGAAATCAGCCCCAGCATTTT.

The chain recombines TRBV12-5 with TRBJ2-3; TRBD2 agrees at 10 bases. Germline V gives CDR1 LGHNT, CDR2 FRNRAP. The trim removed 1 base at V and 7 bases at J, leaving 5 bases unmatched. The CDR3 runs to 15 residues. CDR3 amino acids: CASGLASGRSNTQYF. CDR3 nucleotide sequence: TGTGCTAGTGGTTTGGCTAGCGGGAGATCAAATACGCAGTATTTT.

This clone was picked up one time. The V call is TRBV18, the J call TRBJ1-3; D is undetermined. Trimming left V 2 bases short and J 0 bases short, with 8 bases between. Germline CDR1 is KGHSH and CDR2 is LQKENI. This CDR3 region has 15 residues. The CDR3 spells CASSPSGSSGNTIYF. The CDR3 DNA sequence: TGTGCCAGCTCACCATCCGGGAGCTCTGGAAACACCATATATTTT.

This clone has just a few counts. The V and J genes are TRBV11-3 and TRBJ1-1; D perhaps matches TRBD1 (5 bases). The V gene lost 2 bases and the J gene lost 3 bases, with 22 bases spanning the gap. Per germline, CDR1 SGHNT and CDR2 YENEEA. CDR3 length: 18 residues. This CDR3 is CASSLHWYGGGRDTEAFF. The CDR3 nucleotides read TGTGCCAGCAGCTTACATTGGTATGGGGGTGGGCGCGACACTGAAGCTTTCTTT.

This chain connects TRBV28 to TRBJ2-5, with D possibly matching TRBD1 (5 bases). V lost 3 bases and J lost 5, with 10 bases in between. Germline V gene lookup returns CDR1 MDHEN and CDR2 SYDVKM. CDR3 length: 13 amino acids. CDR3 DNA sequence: TGTGCCAGCAGTTTCGCACAGGTGGAGACCCAGTACTTC. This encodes CASSFAQVETQYF. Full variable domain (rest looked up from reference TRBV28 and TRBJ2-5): DVKVTQSSRYLVKRTGEKVFLECVQDMDHENMFWYRQDPGLGLRLIYFSYDVKMKEKGDIPEGYSVSREKKERFSLILESASTNQTSMYLCASSFAQVETQYFGPGTRLLVL.

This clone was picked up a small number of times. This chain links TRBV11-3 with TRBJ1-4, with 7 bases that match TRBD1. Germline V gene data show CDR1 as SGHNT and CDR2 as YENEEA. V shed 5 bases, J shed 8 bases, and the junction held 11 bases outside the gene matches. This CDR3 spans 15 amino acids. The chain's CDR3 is CASSRAEGAGEKLFF. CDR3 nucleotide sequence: TGTGCCAGCAGCCGCGCGGAGGGGGCTGGGGAAAAACTGTTTTTT.

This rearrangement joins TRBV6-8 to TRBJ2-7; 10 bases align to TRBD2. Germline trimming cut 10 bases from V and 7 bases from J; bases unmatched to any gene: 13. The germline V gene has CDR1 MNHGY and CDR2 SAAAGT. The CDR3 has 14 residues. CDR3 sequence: CAITPSGSPGEQYF. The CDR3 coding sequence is TGTGCCATCACCCCTAGCGGGAGTCCGGGGGAGCAGTACTTC.

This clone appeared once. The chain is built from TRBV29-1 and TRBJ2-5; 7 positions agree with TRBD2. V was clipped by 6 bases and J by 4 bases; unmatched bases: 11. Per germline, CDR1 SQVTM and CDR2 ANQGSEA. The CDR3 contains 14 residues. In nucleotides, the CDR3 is TGCAGCGTGGTTGGGGCGGGAGCGGGAGAGACCCAGTACTTC. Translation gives CSVVGAGAGETQYF.

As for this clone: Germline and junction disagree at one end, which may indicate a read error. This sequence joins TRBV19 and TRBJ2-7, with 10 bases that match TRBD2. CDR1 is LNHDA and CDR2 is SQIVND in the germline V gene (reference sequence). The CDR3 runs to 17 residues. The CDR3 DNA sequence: TGTGCCAGTAGTATAGGTCCTAGCGGGGGTTACTCCTCCGAGCAGTACTTC. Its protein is CASSIGPSGGYSSEQYF.

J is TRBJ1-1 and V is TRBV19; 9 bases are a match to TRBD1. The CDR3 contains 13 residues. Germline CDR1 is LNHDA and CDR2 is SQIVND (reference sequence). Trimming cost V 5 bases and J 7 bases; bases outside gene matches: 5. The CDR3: CASSRDRASEAFF. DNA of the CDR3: TGTGCCAGTAGTCGGGACAGGGCAAGTGAAGCTTTCTTT.

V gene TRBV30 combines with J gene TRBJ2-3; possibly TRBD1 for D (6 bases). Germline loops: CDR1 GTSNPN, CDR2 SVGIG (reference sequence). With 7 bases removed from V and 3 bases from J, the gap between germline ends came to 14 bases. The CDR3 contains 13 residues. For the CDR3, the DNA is TGTGCCTTGGACAGAACTTCGACAGATACGCAGTATTTT. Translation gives CALDRTSTDTQYF.

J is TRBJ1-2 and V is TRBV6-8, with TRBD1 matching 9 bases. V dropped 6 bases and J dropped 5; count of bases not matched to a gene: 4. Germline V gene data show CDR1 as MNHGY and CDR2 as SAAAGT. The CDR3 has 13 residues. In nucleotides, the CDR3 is TGTGCCAGCAGACCCGGACAGGGGTATGGCTACACCTTC. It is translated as CASRPGQGYGYTF.

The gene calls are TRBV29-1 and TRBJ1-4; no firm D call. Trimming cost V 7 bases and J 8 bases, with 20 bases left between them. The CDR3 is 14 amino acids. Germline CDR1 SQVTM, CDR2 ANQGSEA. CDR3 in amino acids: CSAADPGRGEKLFF. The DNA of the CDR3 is TGCAGCGCCGCTGACCCCGGACGCGGGGAAAAACTGTTTTTT.

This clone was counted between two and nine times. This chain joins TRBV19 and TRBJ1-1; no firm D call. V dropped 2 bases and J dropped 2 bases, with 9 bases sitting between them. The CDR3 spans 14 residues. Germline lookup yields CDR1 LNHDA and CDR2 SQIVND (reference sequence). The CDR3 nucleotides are TGTGCCAGTAGTATAAGCTACACAAACACTGAAGCTTTCTTT. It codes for CASSISYTNTEAFF.

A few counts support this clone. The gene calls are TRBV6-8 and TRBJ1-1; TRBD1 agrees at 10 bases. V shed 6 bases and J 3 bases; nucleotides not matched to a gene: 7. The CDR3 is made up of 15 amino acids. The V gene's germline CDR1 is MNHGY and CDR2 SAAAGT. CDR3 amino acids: CASRGGTGDDTEAFF. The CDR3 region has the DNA TGTGCCAGCAGGGGGGGGACAGGGGATGACACTGAAGCTTTCTTT.

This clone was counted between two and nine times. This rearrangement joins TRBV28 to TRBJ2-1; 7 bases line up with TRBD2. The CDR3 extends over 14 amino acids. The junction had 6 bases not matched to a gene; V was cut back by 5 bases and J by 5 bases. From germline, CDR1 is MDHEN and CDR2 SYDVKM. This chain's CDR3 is CASSRREINNEQFF. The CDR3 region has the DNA TGTGCCAGCAGTAGGCGGGAGATCAACAATGAGCAGTTCTTC.

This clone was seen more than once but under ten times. The CDR3 spells CASSLRRTGGNTEAFF. In nucleotides, the CDR3 is TGTGCCAGCAGCTTAAGGCGGACAGGGGGAAACACTGAAGCTTTCTTT. The V call is TRBV9, the J call TRBJ1-1; 10 nucleotides align to TRBD1. The CDR3 spans 16 residues. Germline values: CDR1 SGDLS, CDR2 YYNGEE. The ends lost 4 bases at V and 2 bases at J; junction bases unmatched: 8. The whole variable domain, remainder taken from reference TRBV9 and TRBJ1-1, is DSGVTQTPKHLITATGQRVTLRCSPRSGDLSVYWYQQSLDQGLQFLIQYYNGEERAKGNILERFSAQQFPDLHSELNLSSLELGDSALYFCASSLRRTGGNTEAFFGQGTRLTVV.

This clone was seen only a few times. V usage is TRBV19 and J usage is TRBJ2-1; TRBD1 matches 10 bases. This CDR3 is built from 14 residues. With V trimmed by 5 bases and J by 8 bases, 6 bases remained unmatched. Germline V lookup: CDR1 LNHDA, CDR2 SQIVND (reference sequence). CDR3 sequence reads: CASSLRQGAYEQFF. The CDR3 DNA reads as TGTGCCAGTAGTCTCCGACAGGGGGCCTATGAGCAGTTCTTC. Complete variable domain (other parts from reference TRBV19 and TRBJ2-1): DGGITQSPKYLFRKEGQNVTLSCEQNLNHDAMYWYRQDPGQGLRLIYYSQIVNDFQKGDIAEGYSVSREKKESFPLTVTSAQKNPTAFYLCASSLRQGAYEQFFGPGTRLTVL.

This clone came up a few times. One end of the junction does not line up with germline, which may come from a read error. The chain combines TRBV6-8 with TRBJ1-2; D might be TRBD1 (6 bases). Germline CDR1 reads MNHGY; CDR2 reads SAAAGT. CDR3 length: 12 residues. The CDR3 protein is CAISIQGEGYTF. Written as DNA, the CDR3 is TGTGCCATCAGTATACAGGGAGAGGGCTACACCTTC.